What follows are 17 T cell receptor beta chains derived from one specimen sequenced in a study of monozygotic twins with inflammatory bowel disease. TCRdb re-called the 5' RACE reads; one entry per CDR3 protein, DNA not given. This table lists 300,000 to 350,000 distinct CDR3 sequences. Sequences were obtained from blood. The receptors were gathered from a human donor with ulcerative colitis or Crohn's disease, or a healthy co-twin of an affected twin (not recorded which).

The V and J genes are TRBV30 and TRBJ1-1; TCRdb's assignment of TRBD1 cannot be checked, as there is no DNA. Germline V CDR1 and CDR2: GTSNPN, SVGIG (reference sequence). The CDR3 covers 13 residues. The CDR3 spells CAWSPDRAREAFF. Drawing the rest from reference TRBV30 and TRBJ1-1, the complete variable domain is SQTIHQWPATLVQPVGSPLSLECTVEGTSNPNLYWYRQAAGRGLQLLFYSVGIGQISSEVPQNLSASRPQDRQFILSSKKLLLSDSGFYLCAWSPDRAREAFFGQGTRLTVV.

The rearrangement links TRBV3-1 to TRBJ1-1; TCRdb's D call of TRBD1 is untestable without DNA. Germline loops: CDR1 LGHDT, CDR2 YNNKEL (reference sequence). The CDR3 is 14 amino acids. CDR3 protein: CASSKPGQNTEAFF. Using reference TRBV3-1 and TRBJ1-1 for the parts outside the CDR3, the full variable domain is DTAVSQTPKYLVTQMGNDKSIKCEQNLGHDTMYWYKQDSKKFLKIMFSYNNKELIINETVPNRFSPKSPDKAHLNLHINSLELGDSAVYFCASSKPGQNTEAFFGQGTRLTVV.

The chain is built from TRBV19 and TRBJ2-7. CDR1 LNHDA and CDR2 SQIVND come from the germline V gene (reference sequence). The CDR3 covers 14 residues. CDR3: CASSISASSYEQYF. The full variable domain, in which reference TRBV19 and TRBJ2-7 provide the parts outside the CDR3, is DGGITQSPKYLFRKEGQNVTLSCEQNLNHDAMYWYRQDPGQGLRLIYYSQIVNDFQKGDIAEGYSVSREKKESFPLTVTSAQKNPTAFYLCASSISASSYEQYFGPGTRLTVT.

V and J are TRBV28 and TRBJ2-1; TCRdb's D gene call, TRBD2, goes unchecked for lack of DNA. The CDR3 length is 15 residues. Germline lookup yields CDR1 MDHEN and CDR2 SYDVKM. The CDR3 reads CASSSRTAWDNEQFF.

Here the CDR3 reads CASSLGTSETHEQYF. The rearrangement links TRBV18 to TRBJ2-7; checking the TCRdb D call of TRBD2 is not possible without DNA. This CDR3 is 15 amino acids long. The germline V gene has CDR1 KGHSH and CDR2 LQKENI.

This chain uses TRBV20-1 with TRBJ2-3; with no DNA, the TCRdb D assignment of TRBD2 cannot be verified. The CDR3 extends over 13 amino acids. The germline CDR1 and CDR2 sequences are DFQATT and SNEGSKA (reference sequence). Here the CDR3 reads CSAVADLTDTQYF.

The V call is TRBV7-6, the J call TRBJ2-1. The germline V gene has CDR1 SGHVS and CDR2 FNYEAQ. CDR3 length: 11 residues. The CDR3 sequence: CASSTEDEQFF.

The rearrangement uses TRBV12-3 or TRBV12-4 and TRBJ1-2; TCRdb proposes TRBD1, but this gene call is untestable without DNA. The CDR3 is made up of 13 amino acids. The CDR3 loop is CASSFRGDYGYTF.

The V call is TRBV5-1, the J call TRBJ2-7; there is no DNA to check the TCRdb D call of TRBD2. Germline V gene data show CDR1 as SGHRS and CDR2 as YFSETQ. This CDR3 region has 14 residues. CDR3: CASSAGTASYEQYF.

The rearrangement links TRBV20-1 to TRBJ1-3. The CDR3 is made up of 13 amino acids. Germline V gene data show CDR1 as DFQATT and CDR2 as SNEGSKA (reference sequence). The CDR3: CSARSVSGNTIYF.

The chain combines TRBV20-1 with TRBJ2-5; TCRdb reports TRBD1, a call that lacks DNA to check it against. The germline V gene encodes CDR1 DFQATT and CDR2 SNEGSKA (reference sequence). The CDR3 has 12 residues. The CDR3 reads CSARRGRETQYF.

The chain recombines TRBV6-1 with TRBJ2-7; TCRdb gives TRBD2 as the D gene, but with no DNA this cannot be confirmed. CDR3 length: 14 amino acids. Germline V CDR1 and CDR2: MNHNS, SASEGT. CDR3: CASSELGRVDEQYF.

The chain uses TRBV7-2 and TRBJ2-7; TCRdb selects TRBD1, and the lack of DNA leaves this call unchecked. The CDR3 is 16 amino acids. Germline CDR1 SGHTA, CDR2 FQGNSA. The CDR3 loop reads CASSSPLSRQSYEQYF. Based on the CDR3 plus reference TRBV7-2 and TRBJ2-7, the full variable domain is GAGVSQSPSNKVTEKGKDVELRCDPISGHTALYWYRQSLGQGLEFLIYFQGNSAPDKSGLPSDRFSAERTGGSVSTLTIQRTQQEDSAVYLCASSSPLSRQSYEQYFGPGTRLTVT.

The chain carries TRBV7-9 and TRBJ2-3. Looked up from germline, CDR1 is SEHNR and CDR2 is FQNEAQ (reference sequence). This CDR3 is 13 amino acids long. CDR3 region: CASSLRQSDTQYF. Full variable domain (remainder filled in from reference TRBV7-9 and TRBJ2-3): DTGVSQNPRHKITKRGQNVTFRCDPISEHNRLYWYRQTLGQGPEFLTYFQNEAQLEKSRLLSDRFSAERPKGSFSTLEIQRTEQGDSAMYLCASSLRQSDTQYFGPGTRLTVL.

The CDR3 reads CSARLAGMVNTGELFF. The V gene is TRBV20-1, the J gene TRBJ2-2; TCRdb outputs TRBD2, but without DNA this stays unchecked. The V gene's germline CDR1 is DFQATT and CDR2 SNEGSKA (reference sequence). The CDR3 contains 16 residues.

This chain joins TRBV4-1 and TRBJ2-3. Germline V gives CDR1 MGHRA, CDR2 YSYEKL. There are 16 residues in the CDR3. The CDR3 is CASSQAVFLSTDTQYF.

The genes are TRBV30 and TRBJ1-2; lacking DNA, the TRBD1 call made by TCRdb goes unchecked. Germline loops: CDR1 GTSNPN, CDR2 SVGIG (reference sequence). The CDR3 runs to 13 residues. CDR3 in amino acids: CAWRTGGNYGYTF.